The clone carrying this T cell receptor beta chain was detected only a few times. Its target is not known. This sample stems from a study of T cell repertoires in cytomegalovirus infection. TCRdb ran MiXCR on the reads and lists one entry per CDR3 protein. The table has some 940,000 distinct CDR3 sequences, more than 25% seen once. V shed 0 bases and J shed 5 bases, with 13 bases lying between them. This CDR3 has 15 amino acids. CDR1 is LNHNV, CDR2 YYDKDF, per germline (reference sequence). The sample consisted of cultured CD8+ T cells from PBMCs, taken from culture after CMV antigen stimulation. This chain joins TRBV15 and TRBJ2-5, with D unclear. The sequence was collected from a human donor in good health (CMV status not recorded). Some clones in this sample may be carry-over from other donors' samples. The CDR3 bases are TGTGCCACCAGCAGAGAAGGAAGCATTTTGGAGACCCAGTACTTC. Its translation is CATSREGSILETQYF.